This T cell receptor (beta chain) is drawn from a study of T cell repertoires in cytomegalovirus infection. Looking at the study overall: HLA-B-restricted CMV epitopes that are well studied were used alongside recently identified HLA-C-restricted ones. Public TCR beta signatures were indicative of both CMV infection and a matching HLA type.

As for this clonotype: Its antigen is undetermined.

Looked up from germline, CDR1 is MGHRA and CDR2 is YSYEKL. The CDR3 sequence is 14 residues long. The ends lost 0 bases at V and 9 bases at J; junction bases unmatched: 4. Whole-study findings and limits: Summed frequency of shared TCR beta families picked out CMV carriers who also had the relevant HLA. HLA-C-restricted CMV-specific TCR beta clonotypes were dominant in the ex vivo response.

TCRdb redid the calling of the reads with MiXCR, one entry per CDR3 protein. The data contain about 830,000 distinct CDR3 sequences, approximately 29% of them singletons. The sample was cultured CD8+ T cells from PBMCs, taken from culture after CMV antigen stimulation. This TCR came from a human donor in good health (CMV status not recorded). Some clones in this sample may be carry-over from other donors' samples. This chain joins TRBV4-1 and TRBJ2-1; 8 bases fit TRBD2. The CDR3 region has the DNA TGCGCCAGCAGCCAAGACGGGGGGGCCAGTGAGCAGTTCTTC. Encoded protein: CASSQDGGASEQFF.